A single sample gave rise to the 21 T cell receptor beta chains below, sequenced in a study of T cell responses to AZD1222 COVID-19 vaccine. The repertoire was sequenced with immunoSEQ multiplex PCR; TCRdb's copy has only in-frame clones and lacks some. The repertoire holds more than 100,000 clones, with 85% to 95% as singletons. The sequenced sample was peripheral blood, obtained 28 days after the second AZD1222 dose. These receptors were collected from an adult who received the AZD1222 COVID-19 vaccine.

V and J are TRBV5-4 and TRBJ2-7; weak D call: TRBD1 (6 bases). This CDR3 spans 15 amino acids. Germline assignment: CDR1 SGHNT and CDR2 YYREEE (reference sequence). The V end was cut by 5 bases, the J end by 1 base, with 16 bases between. The CDR3 DNA follows: TGTGCCAGCAGGCTGGGGGCAGAGACTTCCTACGAGCAGTACTTC. Translated, it gives CASRLGAETSYEQYF. Full variable domain (rest looked up from reference TRBV5-4 and TRBJ2-7): ETGVTQSPTHLIKTRGQQVTLRCSSQSGHNTVSWYQQALGQGPQFIFQYYREEENGRGNFPPRFSGLQFPNYSSELNVNALELDDSALYLCASRLGAETSYEQYFGPGTRLTVT.

The rearrangement joins TRBV3-1 (or the pseudogene TRBV3-2) to TRBJ1-1; perhaps TRBD1 as D (5 bases). Germline V lookup: CDR1 LGHDT, CDR2 YNNKEL (reference sequence). V was cut by 4 bases and J by 7 bases, with 16 bases left in between. The CDR3 has 14 amino acids. CDR3 DNA: TGTGCCAGCAGCCCAGGCAGGGTGGTGGATGAAGCTTTCTTT. This gives the protein CASSPGRVVDEAFF.

The chain recombines TRBV5-8 with TRBJ2-3, with a tentative D call TRBD1 (6 bases). Germline V gives CDR1 SGHTS, CDR2 YDEGEE. The CDR3 length is 14 residues. V lost 3 bases, J lost 0 bases, and 8 bases lay in between. This CDR3 reads CASSSGQSTDTQYF. The CDR3 nucleotides are TGTGCCAGCAGCTCCGGACAGAGCACAGATACGCAGTATTTT.

This chain links TRBV18 with TRBJ2-5; 8 nucleotides match TRBD1. The germline gives CDR1 KGHSH, CDR2 LQKENI. This CDR3 is built from 16 residues. The trim removed 5 bases at V and 5 bases at J, leaving 13 bases unmatched. The CDR3 loop is CASSSWVQGGAETQYF. In nucleotides, the CDR3 is TGTGCCAGCTCATCCTGGGTACAGGGGGGAGCGGAGACCCAGTACTTC.

About this clone: The junction differs from germline at one of its ends, possibly a read error. The chain combines TRBV7-6 with TRBJ1-1, with D possibly TRBD1 on 6 matching bases. From germline, CDR1 is SGHVS and CDR2 FNYEAQ. This CDR3 contains 15 residues. This CDR3 reads CACSLKDSWVTEAFF. The CDR3 DNA reads as TGTGCCTGCAGCTTAAAGGACAGTTGGGTCACTGAAGCTTTCTTT.

This chain joins TRBV6-2 or TRBV6-3 and TRBJ2-3; D might be TRBD1 (5 bases). Germline V gives CDR1 MNHEY, CDR2 SVGEGT. Trimming cost V 5 bases and J 3 bases, with 9 bases left between them. The CDR3 length is 13 residues. This chain's CDR3 is CASSTPGTDTQYF. The CDR3, as DNA: TGTGCCAGCAGTACCCCAGGGACAGATACGCAGTATTTT.

This chain links TRBV27 with TRBJ1-1; a weak D match, TRBD1 (6 bases). Germline CDR1 is MNHEY and CDR2 is SMNVEV (reference sequence). This CDR3 is built from 16 residues. The V and J ends lost 6 bases and 6 bases respectively, with 23 bases between them. CDR3 in DNA: TGTGCCAGCAGGGGGAATCCAGGGGTTCTAGGGGCTGAAGCTTTCTTT. This encodes CASRGNPGVLGAEAFF.

The table lists this clone with a count of one. The chain is built from TRBV14 and TRBJ2-7, with D tentatively TRBD1 or TRBD2 (7 bases each). The V gene lost 2 bases and the J gene lost 1 base, with 15 bases spanning the gap. The germline V gene encodes CDR1 SGHDN and CDR2 FVKESK. The length of the CDR3 is 16 residues. DNA of the CDR3: TGTGCCAGCAGCCAACTAGGGAGGGACAGTTCCTACGAGCAGTACTTC. It translates to CASSQLGRDSSYEQYF.

The genes are TRBV11-3 and TRBJ2-3; a weak D match, TRBD1 (6 bases). Germline lookup yields CDR1 SGHNT and CDR2 YENEEA. The CDR3 has 14 amino acids. V was clipped by 5 bases and J by 0 bases, with 9 bases between them. This CDR3 reads CASSQGPSTDTQYF. Written as DNA, the CDR3 is TGTGCCAGCAGCCAGGGGCCGAGCACAGATACGCAGTATTTT.

The V call is TRBV11-2, the J call TRBJ2-5; D gene ambiguous. The germline V gene has CDR1 SGHAT and CDR2 FQNNGV. The CDR3 length is 13 residues. Between the trimmed V and J ends, which lost 1 base and 1 base, there was a span of 4 bases. The CDR3 is CASSLVGQETQYF. The CDR3 DNA is TGTGCCAGCAGCTTAGTTGGCCAAGAGACCCAGTACTTC. Filled out from reference TRBV11-2 and TRBJ2-5, the complete variable domain reads EAGVAQSPRYKIIEKRQSVAFWCNPISGHATLYWYQQILGQGPKLLIQFQNNGVVDDSQLPKDRFSAERLKGVDSTLKIQPAKLEDSAVYLCASSLVGQETQYFGPGTRLLVL.

J is TRBJ1-2 and V is TRBV5-5; maybe TRBD1 (5 bases). The CDR3 spans 16 residues. The V end lost 0 bases, the J end lost 5 bases, and 17 bases lay between the germline ends. Germline V CDR1 and CDR2: SGHKS, YYEKEE (reference sequence). CDR3 loop: CASSLGQHPGPYGYTF. The DNA of the CDR3 is TGTGCCAGCAGCTTGGGACAGCACCCTGGGCCTTATGGCTACACCTTC.

This chain connects TRBV30 to TRBJ1-4; 7 positions match TRBD1. Germline CDR1 and CDR2: GTSNPN and SVGIG (reference sequence). J lost 5 bases, V lost 5 bases, and 11 bases had no gene match. The CDR3 runs 15 residues. The CDR3 bases are TGTGCCTGGCCACCTAAGACAGGGAAAAATGAAAAACTGTTTTTT. It is translated as CAWPPKTGKNEKLFF. Together with reference TRBV30 and TRBJ1-4, the CDR3 gives the full variable domain: SQTIHQWPATLVQPVGSPLSLECTVEGTSNPNLYWYRQAAGRGLQLLFYSVGIGQISSEVPQNLSASRPQDRQFILSSKKLLLSDSGFYLCAWPPKTGKNEKLFFGSGTQLSVL.

The chain combines TRBV5-4 with TRBJ2-7, with 7 bases lining up with TRBD2. With 3 bases clipped from V and 0 bases from J, the junction kept 12 bases outside the gene matches. CDR1 and CDR2 from the germline V gene are SGHNT and YYREEE (reference sequence). CDR3 length: 17 amino acids. The CDR3 here is CASSSYRAGRSSYEQYF. The CDR3 bases are TGTGCCAGCAGCTCCTATAGAGCGGGGAGGAGCTCCTACGAGCAGTACTTC.

The CDR3 region has the DNA TGTGCCAGCAGTGAATTCGGGACAGGGGGTAGTGAGCAGTTCTTC. This encodes CASSEFGTGGSEQFF. The J gene is TRBJ2-1, the V gene TRBV25-1, with 11 bases that match TRBD1. The CDR3 runs to 15 residues. The germline V gene has CDR1 MGHDK and CDR2 SYGVNS. The V segment lost 1 base and the J segment 9 bases; nucleotides outside the gene matches: 5. Full variable domain (outside the CDR3, taken from reference TRBV25-1 and TRBJ2-1): EADIYQTPRYLVIGTGKKITLECSQTMGHDKMYWYQQDPGMELHLIHYSYGVNSTEKGDLSSESTVSRIRTEHFPLTLESARPSHTSQYLCASSEFGTGGSEQFFGPGTRLTVL.

The V gene is TRBV6-5, the J gene TRBJ2-7; no reliable D call. Germline CDR1 and CDR2: MNHEY and SVGAGI. The CDR3 is 13 amino acids. V was cut by 6 bases and J by 4 bases, with 13 bases left in between. The CDR3 is CASSRRTPYEQYF. The CDR3 DNA reads as TGTGCCAGCAGCCGCCGGACGCCATACGAGCAGTACTTC.

The chain joins TRBV27 to TRBJ2-5; no clear D. The CDR3 extends over 16 amino acids. Germline CDR1 is MNHEY and CDR2 is SMNVEV (reference sequence). Trimming left V 2 bases short and J 0 bases short, with 13 bases between. CDR3 amino acids: CASSLMPGRHQETQYF. The CDR3 DNA is TGTGCCAGCAGTTTAATGCCCGGGCGGCACCAAGAGACCCAGTACTTC.

V and J are TRBV19 and TRBJ2-1, with 10 bases fitting TRBD2. Trimming at V came to 2 bases and at J to 4 bases, leaving 2 bases not matched to a gene. The CDR3 has 15 amino acids. Germline CDR1 LNHDA, CDR2 SQIVND (reference sequence). The CDR3 region is CASSITSGAYNEQFF. CDR3 nucleotide sequence: TGTGCCAGTAGTATAACTAGCGGGGCTTACAATGAGCAGTTCTTC.

This chain links TRBV7-6 with TRBJ2-6; D ambiguous. V gave up 1 base and J gave up 1 base, with 11 bases separating them. Looked up from germline, CDR1 is SGHVS and CDR2 is FNYEAQ. This CDR3 spans 17 amino acids. CDR3 sequence: CASSLEVSGSGANVLTF. As DNA, the CDR3 is TGTGCCAGCAGCTTAGAGGTGTCCGGGTCTGGGGCCAACGTCCTGACTTTC.

The sample holds one count of this clone. The chain is built from TRBV29-1 and TRBJ1-4; D not certain. Germline V gene lookup returns CDR1 SQVTM and CDR2 ANQGSEA. This CDR3 is built from 13 residues. Trimming left V 2 bases short and J 5 bases short, with 9 bases between. The CDR3 spells CSVELQKNEKLFF. CDR3 nucleotide sequence: TGCAGCGTTGAACTACAGAAAAATGAAAAACTGTTTTTT.

This chain connects TRBV30 to TRBJ1-6; the D is unclear. The germline V gene has CDR1 GTSNPN and CDR2 SVGIG (reference sequence). Trimming left V 3 bases short and J 6 bases short, with 6 bases between. The CDR3 extends over 12 amino acids. The CDR3 DNA follows: TGTGCCTGGAGGGGCGCTAATTCACCCCTCCACTTT. It specifies CAWRGANSPLHF. The variable domain in full, completed from reference TRBV30 and TRBJ1-6, reads SQTIHQWPATLVQPVGSPLSLECTVEGTSNPNLYWYRQAAGRGLQLLFYSVGIGQISSEVPQNLSASRPQDRQFILSSKKLLLSDSGFYLCAWRGANSPLHFGNGTRLTVT.

This chain uses TRBV6-2 or TRBV6-3 with TRBJ2-2; D assignment may be TRBD1 or TRBD2 (5 bases each). There are 16 residues in the CDR3. V shed 0 bases and J shed 4 bases, with 12 bases lying between them. Germline V gene lookup returns CDR1 MNHEY and CDR2 SVGEGT. CDR3 protein: CASSYSLRDPTGELFF. The CDR3 DNA follows: TGTGCCAGCAGTTACTCGCTCCGGGACCCCACCGGGGAGCTGTTTTTT.